Sequencing of this T cell receptor (beta chain) was carried out in a study of blood T cell repertoires in COVID-19. Study summary: T cells, B-cell-depleted T cells, or PBMCs supplied cDNA or gDNA.

Seattle's enrolled individuals joined amid active infection and were then monitored longitudinally. V was shortened by 0 bases and J by 7 bases, with 12 bases between the two germline ends. The CDR3 contains 14 residues. The germline CDR1 and CDR2 sequences are GTSNPN and SVGIG (reference sequence). In the original workflow: Amplification of reference gene primers was used by the study to estimate nucleated cell counts. The data were produced by immunoSEQ multiplex PCR, yet TCRdb's version contains in-frame clones alone and is incomplete. From that table come the V and J calls and clone size; the DNA was used to work out D and trimming. The sample lists under 350,000 clones; nearly 90% were seen once.

Material for sequencing was peripheral blood. This clonotype originated in a woman in her 30s with COVID-19, enrolled during active disease. V usage is TRBV30 and J usage is TRBJ1-4; a weak D match, TRBD1 (6 bases). Written as DNA, the CDR3 is TGTGCCTGGAGTGTAAGGGGGTTAGGTGAAAAACTGTTTTTT. Translated: CAWSVRGLGEKLFF.